The 22 T cell receptor beta chains listed next were all sequenced from one sample in a study of cytomegalovirus exposure and HLA in healthy donors. PCR amplification relied on 60 Vbeta primers (plus 13 Jbeta primers). The repertoire was sequenced with immunoSEQ multiplex PCR; TCRdb's copy has only in-frame clones and lacks some. The listing contains about 50,000 clones. Sample: PBMCs. Source of these receptors: a woman aged 60-70 years in good health and CMV-seropositive.

The genes are TRBV6-1 and TRBJ1-2, with D possibly TRBD1 on 6 matching bases. Looked up from germline, CDR1 is MNHNS and CDR2 is SASEGT. V lost 5 bases to trimming and J lost 2 bases, with 21 bases between them. The CDR3 is made up of 17 amino acids. CDR3 residues: CASSQEGGGQANYGYTF. The CDR3 DNA follows: TGTGCCAGCAGTCAAGAAGGGGGTGGGCAGGCAAACTATGGCTACACCTTC.

The V gene is TRBV5-1, the J gene TRBJ2-7; 8 nucleotides match TRBD1. The CDR3 loop spans 11 amino acids. Germline CDR1 reads SGHRS; CDR2 reads YFSETQ. V lost 2 bases, J lost 9 bases, and 1 base stayed unmatched. The CDR3 spells CASSFGQGQYF. The CDR3 nucleotides are TGCGCCAGCAGCTTTGGACAGGGGCAGTACTTC.

With regard to this clone: One end of the junction is discordant with germline, which a read error may explain. Other DNA sequences in this specimen translate into the identical CDR3. V and J are TRBV6-6 and TRBJ2-2, with D possibly TRBD1 on 5 matching bases. Looked up from germline, CDR1 is MNHNY and CDR2 is SVGAGI (reference sequence). This CDR3 comprises 15 residues. This chain's CDR3 is CASSYRTTNTGELFF. CDR3 DNA: TGCGCCAGCAGTTATCGGACAACGAACACCGGGGAGCTGTTTTTT.

Of note for this clone: Given the absence of the conserved phenylalanine or tryptophan at the CDR3 end, a read error is likely. V gene TRBV19 combines with J gene TRBJ1-2; 7 bases match TRBD1. Germline lookup yields CDR1 LNHDA and CDR2 SQIVND (reference sequence). The CDR3 sequence is 13 residues long. The V segment lost 5 bases and the J segment 7 bases; nucleotides outside the gene matches: 7. The CDR3 DNA is TGTGCCAGTAGTTTTCGACAGGGTGGTGGCTACACCCTC. Its protein product is CASSFRQGGGYTL.

The rearrangement joins TRBV5-6 to TRBJ1-5, with unresolved D. Deletions cut 1 base from V and 0 bases from J, with 8 bases between. The CDR3 has 15 residues. Germline lookup yields CDR1 SGHDT and CDR2 YYEEEE. The CDR3 bases are TGTGCCAGCAGCTTGTTCGGTTATAGCAATCAGCCCCAGCATTTT. Its translation is CASSLFGYSNQPQHF.

V is TRBV4-1 and J is TRBJ1-2; 8 bases are shared with TRBD1. This CDR3 has 14 residues. Trimming took 2 bases from V and 3 from J; bases not matched to a gene: 2. The germline CDR1 and CDR2 sequences are MGHRA and YSYEKL. CDR3 nucleotides: TGCGCCAGCAGCCAAACGGACAGGGACTATGGCTACACCTTC. Translation: CASSQTDRDYGYTF.

The rearrangement links TRBV5-1 to TRBJ2-7, with D possibly TRBD1 on 5 matching bases. Germline CDR1 SGHRS, CDR2 YFSETQ. The CDR3 spans 14 residues. V lost 4 bases and J lost 2, with 13 bases in between. The CDR3 nucleotides are TGCGCCAGCAGCCCTACGACAGACCCCTACGAGCAGTACTTC. It specifies CASSPTTDPYEQYF.

The J gene is TRBJ2-3, the V gene TRBV5-1; no clear D. Germline V gives CDR1 SGHRS, CDR2 YFSETQ. Trimming pared 0 bases from V and 2 bases from J, leaving 7 bases between. The CDR3 is made up of 14 amino acids. As DNA, the CDR3 is TGCGCCAGCAGCTTGGAACAGCTCACAGATACGCAGTATTTT. This encodes CASSLEQLTDTQYF.

Note on this clone: The germline gene is not matched at one end of the junction; a read error may be the cause. The chain couples TRBV7-9 to TRBJ2-1; possibly TRBD1 for D (6 bases). Germline CDR1 and CDR2: SEHNR and FQNEAQ (reference sequence). The CDR3 contains 15 residues. As DNA, the CDR3 is TGTGCCAGCTTGGGTTGGGGGCCCTCCGACAATGAGCAGTTCTTC. Translating gives CASLGWGPSDNEQFF.

This clone counts as large by frequency. The CDR3 DNA is TGTGCCATCAGTCCCCATATGCAGGGGGATAATTCACCCCTCCACTTT. Its translation is CAISPHMQGDNSPLHF. V gene TRBV10-3 combines with J gene TRBJ1-6; 7 bases map to TRBD1. CDR3 length: 16 residues. CDR1 is ENHRY and CDR2 is SYGVKD in the germline V gene. Losses at the gene ends were 5 bases for V and 5 bases for J; bases not matched to a gene: 9.

The V and J genes are TRBV11-2 and TRBJ2-7; D not resolved. CDR1 is SGHAT and CDR2 is FQNNGV in the germline V gene. V was shortened by 0 bases and J by 0 bases, with 6 bases between the two germline ends. The CDR3 is made up of 14 amino acids. CDR3 nucleotides: TGTGCCAGCAGCTTAGATCGGTTCTCCTACGAGCAGTACTTC. This encodes CASSLDRFSYEQYF.

V is TRBV6-1 and J is TRBJ1-2; D perhaps matches TRBD1 (5 bases). The CDR3 totals 14 residues. Germline CDR1 MNHNS, CDR2 SASEGT. Trimming cost V 2 bases and J 4 bases, with 11 bases left between them. For the CDR3, the DNA is TGTGCCAGCAGTGAATTTTCAGGGCCCTATGGCTACACCTTC. It is translated as CASSEFSGPYGYTF.

V is TRBV5-8 and J is TRBJ1-4, with 9 bases aligning to TRBD1. The trim removed 8 bases at V and 7 bases at J, leaving 12 bases unmatched. The germline CDR1 and CDR2 sequences are SGHTS and YDEGEE. The CDR3 extends over 15 amino acids. The CDR3 sequence is CASGQGRGAFEKLFF. As DNA, the CDR3 is TGTGCCAGTGGACAGGGGCGGGGTGCGTTTGAAAAACTGTTTTTT.

The DNA of the CDR3 is TGTGCCAGCAGCCTCGTGGGACAGGGGTTTAGGTACGAGCAGTACTTC. Translating it yields CASSLVGQGFRYEQYF. This chain links TRBV5-4 with TRBJ2-7, with 10 bases aligning to TRBD1. CDR3 length equals 16 residues. The trim removed 4 bases at V and 4 bases at J, leaving 11 bases unmatched. Germline values: CDR1 SGHNT, CDR2 YYREEE (reference sequence).

V is TRBV6-1 and J is TRBJ2-7; 11 nucleotides match TRBD1. Germline V lookup: CDR1 MNHNS, CDR2 SASEGT. With V trimmed by 1 base and J by 7 bases, 12 bases remained unmatched. CDR3 length: 17 amino acids. Written as DNA, the CDR3 is TGTGCCAGCAGTGAAGAATTGGGGACAGGGGGGCGGGGGGAGCAGTACTTC. Translated, it gives CASSEELGTGGRGEQYF.

V gene TRBV29-1 combines with J gene TRBJ2-3; 7 nucleotides agree with TRBD2. CDR1 is SQVTM and CDR2 is ANQGSEA in the germline V gene. CDR3 length equals 14 residues. Trimming took 1 base from V and 1 from J; bases not matched to a gene: 2. Written as DNA, the CDR3 is TGCAGCGTTGAAGGCGGGGGTGGCACAGATACGCAGTATTTT. Encoded protein: CSVEGGGGTDTQYF.

The gene calls are TRBV5-4 and TRBJ2-7; TRBD2 matches 10 bases. The CDR3 consists of 15 residues. Germline trimming cut 4 bases from V and 0 bases from J; bases unmatched to any gene: 4. From germline, CDR1 is SGHNT and CDR2 YYREEE (reference sequence). In DNA, the CDR3 is TGTGCCAGCAGCGTAGCGGGGGGCAGCTCCTACGAGCAGTACTTC. Translated, it gives CASSVAGGSSYEQYF.

This chain joins TRBV7-8 and TRBJ1-2, with 9 nucleotides matching TRBD1. Losses at the gene ends were 6 bases for V and 8 bases for J; bases not matched to a gene: 7. This CDR3 is 13 amino acids long. CDR1 and CDR2 from the germline V gene are SGHVS and FQNEAQ. CDR3 nucleotide sequence: TGTGCCAGCAGTAAGGGACAGGGTGGAGGCTACACCTTC. Translated: CASSKGQGGGYTF. The variable domain in full, completed from reference TRBV7-8 and TRBJ1-2, reads GAGVSQSPRYKVAKRGQDVALRCDPISGHVSLFWYQQALGQGPEFLTYFQNEAQLDKSGLPSDRFFAERPEGSVSTLKIQRTQQEDSAVYLCASSKGQGGGYTFGSGTRLTVV.

As regards this clone: The junction shows a germline mismatch at one end, possibly a read error. The CDR3 DNA follows: TGCGCCAGCAGCCAAGACAGGGCCAATTCACACCTCCACTTT. Amino acids: CASSQDRANSHLHF. The rearrangement links TRBV4-3 to TRBJ1-6; a possible D gene is TRBD1 (5 bases). In germline, CDR1 is LGHNA, CDR2 YSLEER. CDR3 length: 14 amino acids.

CDR3 sequence reads: CASSRPPGGGYTF. CDR3 bases: TGTGCCAGTAGTAGGCCCCCCGGGGGTGGCTACACCTTC. This chain joins TRBV19 and TRBJ1-2, with D perhaps matching TRBD1 (5 bases). The V gene's germline CDR1 is LNHDA and CDR2 SQIVND (reference sequence). The V gene lost 4 bases and the J gene lost 7 bases, with 13 bases spanning the gap. This CDR3 region has 13 residues.

J is TRBJ1-2 and V is TRBV25-1, with no clear D. Germline V gene lookup returns CDR1 MGHDK and CDR2 SYGVNS. Trimming removed 1 base at V and 3 bases at J, with 9 bases between. The CDR3 totals 14 residues. The CDR3 spells CASSEFRQDYGYTF. The CDR3 DNA follows: TGTGCCAGCAGTGAATTCAGGCAGGACTATGGCTACACCTTC.

The chain links TRBV5-1 to TRBJ2-7; 9 nucleotides match TRBD2. The CDR3 covers 14 residues. CDR1 and CDR2 (germline): SGHRS, YFSETQ. The V segment lost 1 base and the J segment 6 bases; nucleotides outside the gene matches: 5. In nucleotides, the CDR3 is TGCGCCAGCAGCTTGCCTAGCGGGGATCCCGAGCAGTACTTC. Its protein is CASSLPSGDPEQYF.